This T cell receptor (beta chain) was identified during a study of T-cell memory formation after mild COVID-19. 5'RACE with constant-segment primers yielded barcoded, UMI-tagged TCR alpha and TCR beta cDNA libraries. TCRdb analysed the 5' RACE reads with MiXCR anew, one entry per CDR3 protein. The sample lists 130,000 to 150,000 distinct CDR3 sequences, 15% to 20% occurring once. General study points: Contracting CD4+ clones were located mainly in CM and EM, and CD8+ clones in EMRA. While clones contracting from day 15 to 85 were balanced between CD4 and CD8, later expanders leaned CD4+.

In its sample, this clonotype was seen a few times. Its antigen is not identified. The material sequenced was PBMCs or a T cell subset sorted from them (not recorded which). This TCR derives from an adult woman who had mild COVID-19 (a few samples of this study predate the infection). Cell type and time point are not known.

Here the CDR3 DNA reads TGTGCCAGCAGCGAGAGACGGGAGCGGTCCTACGAGCAGTACTTC. Its protein product is CASSERRERSYEQYF. This rearrangement joins TRBV2 to TRBJ2-7, with TRBD2 as a possible D gene (6 bases). The CDR3 has 15 residues. V was pared by 6 bases and J by 1 base, with 16 bases between. The germline V gene encodes CDR1 SNHLY and CDR2 FYNNEI. The variable domain in full, with the rest retrieved from reference TRBV2 and TRBJ2-7, is EPEVTQTPSHQVTQMGQEVILRCVPISNHLYFYWYRQILGQKVEFLVSFYNNEISEKSEIFDDQFSVERPDGSNFTLKIRSTKLEDSAMYFCASSERRERSYEQYFGPGTRLTVT.